This TCR beta chain was sequenced for a study of CD8+ T cells in alopecia areata. TCR sequencing used cDNA made by reverse transcription of extracted RNA. Here immunoSEQ multiplex PCR was the method, and the copy in TCRdb shows in-frame clones only, minus some. The table includes around 140,000 clones, more than 45% detected once. Trimming at V came to 7 bases and at J to 2 bases, leaving 7 bases not matched to a gene. This CDR3 contains 14 residues. Germline V lookup: CDR1 MDHEN, CDR2 SYDVKM. The sequence was collected from a human donor with alopecia areata. The sample consisted of CD4+ T cells sorted from blood. The rearrangement uses TRBV28 and TRBJ1-1, with TRBD1 matching over 7 bases. CDR3 sequence reads: CASKRDSFNTEAFF. CDR3 nucleotide sequence: TGTGCCAGCAAACGGGACAGCTTCAACACTGAAGCTTTCTTT.